Presented here are 10 T cell receptor beta chains from one specimen sequenced in a study of T-cell reconstitution after alpha-beta-depleted transplantation in children. Construction of the TCRbeta library involved unique molecular identifiers. TCRdb passed the PCR reads through MiXCR, listing each CDR3 protein once. The sample lists roughly 670,000 distinct CDR3 sequences, approximately 14% occurring once. The starting material was PBMCs, obtained before TCRalphabeta/CD19-depleted stem cell transplant. These receptors all stem from a girl aged 2-10 years with congenital amegakaryocytic thrombocytopenia, due to receive a stem cell transplant.

This clonotype was observed at least ten times. The genes are TRBV20-1 and TRBJ1-1; no firm D call. The CDR3 sequence is 12 residues long. Trimming took 2 bases from V and 2 from J, leaving 6 bases between them. From germline, CDR1 is DFQATT and CDR2 SNEGSKA (reference sequence). The CDR3 loop is CSARSPNTEAFF. For the CDR3, the DNA is TGCAGTGCTAGATCCCCTAACACTGAAGCTTTCTTT.

This clonotype occurred a few times. This rearrangement joins TRBV24-1 to TRBJ2-1; the D is unclear. The ends were cut back, 3 bases at V and 4 bases at J, with 15 bases in the middle. CDR3 length: 16 residues. Germline lookup yields CDR1 KGHDR and CDR2 SFDVKD. The CDR3: CATSDTSGQEYNEQFF. In DNA form, the CDR3 reads TGTGCCACCAGTGATACCTCCGGCCAGGAGTACAATGAGCAGTTCTTC.

This clonotype was seen ten or more times. The CDR3 protein is CASSPGAGQTTDTQYF. CDR3 bases: TGCGCCAGCAGCCCCGGGGCGGGACAGACCACAGATACGCAGTATTTT. The rearrangement uses TRBV5-1 and TRBJ2-3; D is perhaps TRBD1 (7 bases). Germline CDR1 is SGHRS and CDR2 is YFSETQ. The CDR3 contains 16 residues. V was shortened by 4 bases and J by 2 bases, with 17 bases between the two germline ends.

V usage is TRBV11-1 and J usage is TRBJ2-1, with D possibly TRBD1 on 5 matching bases. This CDR3 contains 19 residues. Trimming removed 3 bases at V and 5 bases at J, with 26 bases between. Germline V gene sequence: CDR1 SGHAT, CDR2 FQDESV (reference sequence). This chain's CDR3 is CASSFTASVGAGPNNEQFF. CDR3 in DNA: TGTGCCAGCAGCTTCACCGCGTCAGTTGGGGCCGGCCCCAACAATGAGCAGTTCTTC.

The chain has TRBV12-3 or TRBV12-4 and TRBJ2-3; D may be TRBD2 (6 bases). V was pared by 3 bases and J by 11 bases, with 24 bases between. This CDR3 is 16 amino acids long. The CDR3 nucleotides are TGTGCCAGCAGTTTTCGGGGGTTTATCTCTTCCATCGGGCAGTATTTT. Translated: CASSFRGFISSIGQYF.

The V and J genes are TRBV18 and TRBJ2-1; 11 bases are shared with TRBD1. Trimming removed 3 bases from V and 7 bases from J; junction bases left unmatched: 14. CDR1 is KGHSH, CDR2 LQKENI, per germline. The CDR3 runs to 18 residues. CDR3: CASSPLWTGGLTSNEQFF. The CDR3 DNA reads TGTGCCAGCTCACCTCTTTGGACAGGGGGCCTAACGAGTAATGAGCAGTTCTTC.

In its sample, this clonotype was seen once. This sequence joins TRBV12-3 or TRBV12-4 and TRBJ2-5, with 8 positions matching TRBD2. Losses at the gene ends were 3 bases for V and 5 bases for J; bases not matched to a gene: 5. The length of the CDR3 is 14 residues. The DNA of the CDR3 is TGTGCCAGCAGTTTGAATAGCGGGACCGAGACCCAGTACTTC. This translates into CASSLNSGTETQYF.

This clonotype has at least ten counts. The V call is TRBV27, the J call TRBJ1-1; no clear D. The V gene lost 4 bases and the J gene lost 7 bases, with 10 bases spanning the gap. The CDR3 covers 12 residues. Germline V gene lookup returns CDR1 MNHEY and CDR2 SMNVEV (reference sequence). The CDR3 loop reads CASSYPDDEAFF. In DNA, the CDR3 is TGTGCCAGCAGTTATCCGGACGATGAAGCTTTCTTT.

This clonotype has only one observation. The rearrangement joins TRBV5-1 to TRBJ1-2; possibly TRBD1 for D (6 bases). Germline V gene data show CDR1 as SGHRS and CDR2 as YFSETQ. This CDR3 contains 12 residues. V lost 4 bases, J lost 7 bases, and 11 bases lay in between. The DNA for the CDR3 is TGCGCCAGCAGCCACGGACAGAGTGGCTACACCTTC. This gives the protein CASSHGQSGYTF.

The chain carries TRBV18 and TRBJ2-7, with D perhaps matching TRBD1 (6 bases). The V gene lost 2 bases and the J gene lost 3 bases, with 14 bases spanning the gap. This CDR3 has 15 residues. Germline V lookup: CDR1 KGHSH, CDR2 LQKENI. Here the CDR3 reads CASSPGVQGSYEQYF. The CDR3, as DNA: TGTGCCAGCTCACCAGGTGTACAGGGTAGCTACGAGCAGTACTTC.